Presented here are 11 T cell receptor beta chains from one specimen sequenced in a study of blood T cell repertoires in COVID-19. Method: immunoSEQ multiplex PCR; TCRdb's copy keeps in-frame clones and lacks some. Of roughly 570,000 clones listed, approximately 91% are singletons. Sequencing was performed on peripheral blood. These receptors were taken from a woman aged 45-65 years with COVID-19, enrolled during active disease.

This chain links TRBV5-1 with TRBJ1-2; a possible D gene is TRBD1 (5 bases). CDR1 SGHRS and CDR2 YFSETQ come from the germline V gene. The CDR3 length is 14 residues. Trimming stripped 3 bases from V and 2 bases from J, with 11 bases between. This chain's CDR3 is CASSSTAANYGYTF. DNA for the CDR3: TGCGCCAGCAGCTCGACAGCTGCCAACTATGGCTACACCTTC.

The J gene is TRBJ2-5, the V gene TRBV5-4; 8 bases are a match to TRBD2. Germline CDR1 is SGHNT and CDR2 is YYREEE (reference sequence). With 4 bases clipped from V and 2 bases from J, the junction kept 10 bases outside the gene matches. This CDR3 is 16 amino acids long. The CDR3 spells CASSPQRGSSQETQYF. DNA for the CDR3: TGTGCCAGCAGCCCGCAGCGGGGGAGCTCGCAAGAGACCCAGTACTTC.

V usage is TRBV19 and J usage is TRBJ1-1; TRBD1 matches at 8 bases. Germline CDR1 LNHDA, CDR2 SQIVND (reference sequence). This CDR3 comprises 15 residues. Trimming at V came to 3 bases and at J to 1 base, leaving 4 bases not matched to a gene. The CDR3: CASSIGTGANTEAFF. The CDR3 DNA follows: TGTGCCAGTAGTATCGGGACAGGAGCGAACACTGAAGCTTTCTTT.

V gene TRBV21-1 combines with J gene TRBJ2-5; TRBD1, the table's D call, lacks a check against the DNA. TRBV21-1 is labeled a pseudogene. This CDR3 is 15 amino acids long. CDR3 DNA: TGTGCCAGCAGCAAGCACTCCGGGACAGGCTGGACCCAGTACTTC. Translated: CASSKHSGTGWTQYF.

The chain carries TRBV2 and TRBJ2-3, with 14 positions matching TRBD2. Germline assignment: CDR1 SNHLY and CDR2 FYNNEI. Trimming at V came to 6 bases and at J to 4 bases, leaving 6 bases not matched to a gene. CDR3 length: 16 amino acids. CDR3: CASRPGLAGAADTQYF. In DNA, the CDR3 is TGTGCCAGCAGGCCGGGACTAGCGGGGGCAGCAGATACGCAGTATTTT.

The chain couples TRBV6-5 to TRBJ1-1; D not resolved. The CDR3 runs 14 residues. The germline V and J ends were trimmed by 3 bases and 6 bases, with 14 bases remaining between them. Per the germline V gene, CDR1 is MNHEY and CDR2 is SVGAGI. CDR3 sequence reads: CASSYIRAAAEAFF. The CDR3 nucleotides are TGTGCCAGCAGTTATATACGAGCCGCCGCTGAAGCTTTCTTT.

The chain employs TRBV28 and TRBJ1-2, with TRBD1 as a possible D gene (5 bases). This CDR3 comprises 15 residues. Germline CDR1 is MDHEN and CDR2 is SYDVKM. The V gene lost 5 bases and the J gene lost 8 bases, with 21 bases spanning the gap. The CDR3 nucleotides read TGTGCCAGCAGTCCGGAGCGGGGCGCGGCTGAAGGCTACACCTTC. It is translated as CASSPERGAAEGYTF.

The gene calls are TRBV2 and TRBJ1-2; tentative D call: TRBD1 (6 bases). Germline V gene data show CDR1 as SNHLY and CDR2 as FYNNEI. V dropped 6 bases and J dropped 4 bases, with 18 bases sitting between them. The CDR3 is made up of 15 amino acids. DNA of the CDR3: TGTGCCAGCAGGAGGGGGAGGGACGGTTTCTATGGCTACACCTTC. Residues: CASRRGRDGFYGYTF.

This clone was recorded only once. This chain joins TRBV7-2 and TRBJ2-1, with D perhaps matching TRBD2 (6 bases). This CDR3 spans 14 amino acids. Germline CDR1 and CDR2: SGHTA and FQGNSA. V lost 1 base and J 8 bases, leaving 12 bases between the germline ends. CDR3 sequence reads: CASSLEAGLDEQFF. The CDR3 region has the DNA TGTGCCAGCAGCTTAGAGGCGGGGTTGGATGAGCAGTTCTTC.

The gene calls are TRBV19 and TRBJ2-7; TRBD1 aligns across 10 bases. The V and J ends lost 5 bases and 0 bases, in that order; junction bases with no gene match: 4. This CDR3 contains 15 residues. CDR1 is LNHDA, CDR2 SQIVND, per germline (reference sequence). The CDR3 spells CASSPRTGGSYEQYF. The CDR3, as DNA: TGTGCCAGTAGTCCAAGGACAGGGGGCTCCTACGAGCAGTACTTC.

The chain employs TRBV9 and TRBJ1-2; the D is unclear. CDR1 SGDLS and CDR2 YYNGEE come from the germline V gene. This CDR3 has 12 residues. V lost 0 bases to trimming and J lost 8 bases, with 8 bases between them. As DNA, the CDR3 is TGTGCCAGCAGCGTAGGGCAGAACGGCTACACCTTC. It codes for CASSVGQNGYTF. The full variable domain, in which reference TRBV9 and TRBJ1-2 provide the parts outside the CDR3, is DSGVTQTPKHLITATGQRVTLRCSPRSGDLSVYWYQQSLDQGLQFLIQYYNGEERAKGNILERFSAQQFPDLHSELNLSSLELGDSALYFCASSVGQNGYTFGSGTRLTVV.